The clone carrying this T cell receptor (beta chain) was counted many times. For TCRbeta, the library was prepared with unique molecular identifiers. From the PCR reads, TCRdb called clonotypes with MiXCR, one entry per CDR3 protein. The repertoire includes roughly 400,000 distinct CDR3 sequences, approximately 41% of them detected once, and roughly 27% sits in the top ten. The data are from a study of T-cell reconstitution after alpha-beta-depleted transplantation in children. V was shortened by 5 bases and J by 2 bases, with 16 bases between the two germline ends. This CDR3 is built from 16 residues. CDR1 and CDR2 (germline): MNHNS, SASEGT.

Specimen: PBMCs, collected before TCRalphabeta/CD19-depleted stem cell transplant. The receptor's source is a girl aged 2 to 10 with aplastic anemia, due to receive a stem cell transplant. The gene calls are TRBV6-1 and TRBJ1-3; maybe TRBD1 (5 bases). The CDR3 sequence is CASSPLTPGTGNTIYF. The CDR3, as DNA: TGTGCCAGCAGTCCCCTGACCCCAGGGACTGGAAACACCATATATTTT.